This T cell receptor beta chain was obtained from a study of blood T cell repertoires in COVID-19. As for the study in general: Italy, Spain and the United States were the sources of the convalescent and acute COVID-19 samples.

The CDR3 covers 12 residues. The germline CDR1 and CDR2 sequences are GTSNPN and SVGIG (reference sequence). The V end was cut by 0 bases, the J end by 12 bases, with 11 bases between. The table came from immunoSEQ multiplex PCR; TCRdb's copy has only in-frame clones and leaves some out. The sample records roughly 120,000 clones, about 80% being singletons. This clone appeared once. The clonotype originates from a woman between 40 and 50 years old with acute or convalescent COVID-19. The V call is TRBV30, the J call TRBJ1-4; D gene unclear. The source material was peripheral blood. In DNA form, the CDR3 reads TGTGCCTGGAGTGTACGGGGAGGGCAACTGTTTTTT. This gives the protein CAWSVRGGQLFF.